A single sample gave rise to the 5 T cell receptor beta chains below, sequenced in a study of blood T cell repertoires in COVID-19. Clones were read by immunoSEQ multiplex PCR, and TCRdb kept only the in-frame ones, dropping some. The sample yields about 290,000 clones, roughly nine tenths seen once. The sample taken for sequencing was PBMCs or T cells enriched from blood (not recorded which). Source of these receptors: a woman aged 40 to 50 who had recovered from COVID-19.

This clone was seen a single time. The chain employs TRBV21-1 and TRBJ2-1; the table names TRBD2, a call not compared with the DNA. TRBV21-1 is deemed a pseudogene. CDR3 size: 21 residues. CDR3: CASSKAGRGLADPYGVDEQFF. The CDR3 DNA is TGTGCCAGCAGCAAAGCCGGGAGGGGACTAGCGGACCCTTACGGGGTCGATGAGCAGTTCTTC.

This clone has just one count. The chain joins TRBV25-1 to TRBJ2-1; 15 nucleotides line up with TRBD2. CDR1 and CDR2 from the germline V gene are MGHDK and SYGVNS. J was trimmed by 6 bases and V by 1 base; bases with no gene match: 4. The CDR3 length is 17 residues. In DNA, the CDR3 is TGTGCCAGCAGTGAATTCGGACTAGCGGGAGGGCCCAATGAGCAGTTCTTC. It is translated as CASSEFGLAGGPNEQFF. The complete variable domain, with remaining parts taken from reference TRBV25-1 and TRBJ2-1, reads EADIYQTPRYLVIGTGKKITLECSQTMGHDKMYWYQQDPGMELHLIHYSYGVNSTEKGDLSSESTVSRIRTEHFPLTLESARPSHTSQYLCASSEFGLAGGPNEQFFGPGTRLTVL.

The chain uses TRBV23-1 and TRBJ2-3; TRBD1 agrees at 7 bases. TRBV23-1 is flagged as an ORF with uncertain function. The CDR3 is 17 residues long. Losses at the gene ends were 4 bases for V and 0 bases for J; bases not matched to a gene: 10. The CDR3 reads CASSLLRTGKSTDTQYF. CDR3 bases: TGCGCCAGCAGTCTCCTAAGGACAGGCAAGAGCACAGATACGCAGTATTTT.

The chain couples TRBV7-2 to TRBJ1-5; TRBD1 might be the D (5 bases). The CDR3 spans 14 residues. The ends were cut back, 7 bases at V and 0 bases at J, with 10 bases in the middle. Germline V gene data show CDR1 as SGHTA and CDR2 as FQGNSA. CDR3 region: CASNWGGSNQPQHF. CDR3 in DNA: TGTGCCAGCAATTGGGGGGGTAGCAATCAGCCCCAGCATTTT. The full variable domain, in which reference TRBV7-2 and TRBJ1-5 provide the parts outside the CDR3, is GAGVSQSPSNKVTEKGKDVELRCDPISGHTALYWYRQSLGQGLEFLIYFQGNSAPDKSGLPSDRFSAERTGGSVSTLTIQRTQQEDSAVYLCASNWGGSNQPQHFGDGTRLSIL.

The chain joins TRBV6-1 to TRBJ1-1, with TRBD1 as a possible D gene (5 bases). V was clipped by 1 base and J by 1 base, with 10 bases between them. The germline V gene encodes CDR1 MNHNS and CDR2 SASEGT. The CDR3 extends over 15 amino acids. The DNA of the CDR3 is TGTGCCAGCAGTGAAGGGGGCAGGGCGAACACTGAAGCTTTCTTT. It specifies CASSEGGRANTEAFF.